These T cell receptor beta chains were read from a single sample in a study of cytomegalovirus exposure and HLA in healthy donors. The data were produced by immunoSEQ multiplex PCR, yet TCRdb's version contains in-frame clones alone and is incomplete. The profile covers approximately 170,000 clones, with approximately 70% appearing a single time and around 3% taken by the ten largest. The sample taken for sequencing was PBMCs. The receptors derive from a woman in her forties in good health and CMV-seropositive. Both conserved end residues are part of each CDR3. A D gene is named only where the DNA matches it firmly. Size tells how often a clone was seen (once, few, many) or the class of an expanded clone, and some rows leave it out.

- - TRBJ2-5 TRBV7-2 TGTGCCAGCAGCCCCGTCCCGGAGACCCAGTACTTC CASSPVPETQYF
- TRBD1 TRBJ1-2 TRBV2 TGTGCCAGCAGTGGACAGGGGGCGTACTATGGCTACACCTTC CASSGQGAYYGYTF
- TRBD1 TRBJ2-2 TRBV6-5 TGTGCCAGCAGGCTGGGACAGTGGAGCACCGGGGAGCTGTTTTTT CASRLGQWSTGELFF
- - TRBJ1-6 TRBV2 TGTGCCACCTACGCCTCGATAAATTCACCCCTCCACTTT CATYASINSPLHF
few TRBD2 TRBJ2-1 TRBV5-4 TGTGCCAGCAGCTTTGGGACTAGCGGGAATGAGCAGTTCTTC CASSFGTSGNEQFF
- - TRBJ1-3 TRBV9 TGTGCCAGCAGCACAATGGGAGGTTCTGGAAACACCATATATTTT CASSTMGGSGNTIYF
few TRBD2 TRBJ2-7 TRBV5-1 TGCGCCAGCAGCGGGGGACTAGTCGTCTCCGAGCAGTACTTC CASSGGLVVSEQYF
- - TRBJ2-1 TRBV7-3 TGTGCCAGCAGCCTATTTATGGTAGCGGAGTACAATGAGCAGTTCTTC CASSLFMVAEYNEQFF
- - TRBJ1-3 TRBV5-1 TGCGCCAGCAGCTCAGAATTTGGAAACACCATATATTTT CASSSEFGNTIYF
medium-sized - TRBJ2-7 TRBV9 TGTGCCAGCAGCGTAGACGGTCAGCAAGCGAGAGAGCAGTACTTC CASSVDGQQAREQYF
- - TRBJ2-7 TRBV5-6 TGTGCCAGCAGCGGGGGGGCAGGGGCTTTCCACGAGCAGTACTTC CASSGGAGAFHEQYF
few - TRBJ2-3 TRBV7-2 TGTGCCAGCAGCCTCAGCGCCCCCGTTGGGACAATTACAGATACGCAGTATTTT CASSLSAPVGTITDTQYF
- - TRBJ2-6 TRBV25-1 TGTGCCAGCAGTGACCTCAGGTACTCTGGGGCCAACGTCCTGACTTTC CASSDLRYSGANVLTF
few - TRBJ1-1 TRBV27 TGTGCCAGCAGTTTGGCTGGAGGGAACACTGAAGCTTTCTTT CASSLAGGNTEAFF
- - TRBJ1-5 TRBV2 TGTGCCAGCAGTGAAAGAGGCCAGCCCCAGCATTTT CASSERGQPQHF
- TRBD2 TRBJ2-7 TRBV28 TGTGCCAGCAGTTTAGGGACTAGCGGCACCCCGAGCTCCTACGAGCAGTACTTC CASSLGTSGTPSSYEQYF
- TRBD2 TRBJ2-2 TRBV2 TGTGCCAGCAGCCGACAGGGACTAGCGGGGGGCGGGGTCGCCGGGGAGCTGTTTTTT CASSRQGLAGGGVAGELFF
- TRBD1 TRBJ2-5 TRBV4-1 TGCGCCAGCAGCCAAGATTGGGAGCCGACAGGGACGGGAGAGACCCAGTACTTC CASSQDWEPTGTGETQYF
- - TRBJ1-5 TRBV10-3 TGTGCCATCAAGCGGGAGGGCAATCAGCCCCAGCATTTT CAIKREGNQPQHF
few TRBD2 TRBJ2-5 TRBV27 TGTGCCAGCAGTTACCTTCACTCGGGGGGGCTGGAGACCCAGTACTTC CASSYLHSGGLETQYF
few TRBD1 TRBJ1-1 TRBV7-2 TGTGCCAGCAGCGGGAGAGGGGTTTGGACAGGGGGCGGCGTAGCTTTCTTT CASSGRGVWTGGGVAFF
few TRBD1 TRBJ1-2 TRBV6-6 TGTGCCAGCACTGGAGACAGGGGGACCTATGGCTACACCTTC CASTGDRGTYGYTF
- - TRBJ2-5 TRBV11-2 TGTGCCAGCAGCTCCGGGACAAATCAAGAGACCCAGTACTTC CASSSGTNQETQYF
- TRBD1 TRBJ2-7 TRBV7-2 TGTGCCAGCAGCACGGGACAGGGGGTCTCCTACGAGCAGTACTTC CASSTGQGVSYEQYF
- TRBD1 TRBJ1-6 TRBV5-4 TGTGCCAGCAGCCGGACAGGCACCAATTCACCCCTCCACTTT CASSRTGTNSPLHF
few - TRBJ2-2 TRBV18 TGTGCCAGCTCGGCAGACAGGAACACCGGGGAGCTGTTTTTT CASSADRNTGELFF
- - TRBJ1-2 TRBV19 TGTGCCAGTACCCCTCGTGAGGGTGGCTACACCTTC CASTPREGGYTF
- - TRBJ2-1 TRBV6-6 TGTGCCAGCAGTTACCTAGGCCTATACAATGAGCAGTTCTTC CASSYLGLYNEQFF
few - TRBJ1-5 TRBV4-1 TGCGCCAGCAGCCAAGATGACAGTAGCAATCAGCCCCAGCATTTT CASSQDDSSNQPQHF
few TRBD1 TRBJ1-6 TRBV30 TGTGCCTGGAGCCATCAGGGGGGCTCCTATAATTCACCCCTCCACTTT CAWSHQGGSYNSPLHF
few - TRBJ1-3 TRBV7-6 TGTGCCAGCAGTCTAGAATCTGGAAACACCATATATTTT CASSLESGNTIYF
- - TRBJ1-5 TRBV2 TGTGCCAGCAGTAGGGGAACTCAATATCAGCCCCAGCATTTT CASSRGTQYQPQHF
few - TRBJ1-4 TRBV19 TGTGCCAGTAGTATTCGGCAGGGGTCTAATGAAAAACTGTTTTTT CASSIRQGSNEKLFF
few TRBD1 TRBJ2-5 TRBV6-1 TGTGCCAGCAGTGGGGACAGGAAAGAGACCCAGTACTTC CASSGDRKETQYF
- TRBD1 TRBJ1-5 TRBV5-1 TGCGCCAGCAGCCCGGACAGGGCCGATCAGCCCCAGCATTTT CASSPDRADQPQHF
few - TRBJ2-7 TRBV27 TGTGCCAGCCAACAACAGGGCGGCGAGCAGTACTTC CASQQQGGEQYF
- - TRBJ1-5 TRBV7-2 TGTGCCAGCAGCGGAGACCCAGGGGGCAATCAGCCCCAGCATTTT CASSGDPGGNQPQHF
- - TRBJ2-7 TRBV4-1 TGCGCCAGCAGCCAACCAGGGGCGTACGAGCAGTACTTC CASSQPGAYEQYF
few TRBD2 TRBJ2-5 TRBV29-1 TGCAGCGTATTAGCGGGAGGGGTGGAGACCCAGTACTTC CSVLAGGVETQYF
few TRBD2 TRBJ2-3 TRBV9 TGTGCCAGCAGCGTACCAGCGGGGGGTAAGACAGATACGCAGTATTTT CASSVPAGGKTDTQYF
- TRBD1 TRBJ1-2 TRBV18 TGTGCCAGCTCACCCGGGCAGGGGGCCGAAGGCTACACCTTC CASSPGQGAEGYTF
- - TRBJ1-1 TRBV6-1 TGTGCCAGCAGTGATCAACTGGGGCAGATAGAAGCTTTCTTT CASSDQLGQIEAFF
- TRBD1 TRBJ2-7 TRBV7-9 TGTGCCAGCAGAGCCGGGACAGCGGACGGGAAGCAGTACTTC CASRAGTADGKQYF
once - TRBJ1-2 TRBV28 TGTGCCAGCAGGGGACACCAAGGGACCTATGGCTACACCTTC CASRGHQGTYGYTF
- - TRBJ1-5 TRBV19 TGTGCCAGTAGTATTAAGTTCCGGGGAGGGCCCCAGCATTTT CASSIKFRGGPQHF
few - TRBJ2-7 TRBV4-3 TGCGCCAGCAGCCCCCCCGGGTCAGGGTTCGACGAGCAGTACTTC CASSPPGSGFDEQYF
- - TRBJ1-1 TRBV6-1 TGTGCCAGCAGCAGGTTGTCTGACACTGAAGCTTTCTTT CASSRLSDTEAFF
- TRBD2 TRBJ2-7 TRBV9 TGTGCCAGCAGCGGCGGGGGGGTGCCTTACAACGAGCAGTACTTC CASSGGGVPYNEQYF
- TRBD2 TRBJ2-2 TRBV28 TGTGCCAGCAGACCGGGACTAAACACCGGGGAGCTGTTTTTT CASRPGLNTGELFF
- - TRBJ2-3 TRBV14 TGTGCCAGCAGCCAAGGGATTAGCAGCACAGATACGCAGTATTTT CASSQGISSTDTQYF
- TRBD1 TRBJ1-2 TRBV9 TGTGCCAGCAGCGGCCCGGGACAGCATAGCTACCCCTTC CASSGPGQHSYPF